This TCR beta chain stems from a study of blood T cell repertoires in COVID-19. Across the study: PBMCs, B-cell-depleted T cells, or T cells were the source of the cDNA or gDNA that made up the material.

In germline, CDR1 is MNHNY, CDR2 SVGAGI (reference sequence). This CDR3 spans 13 amino acids. Trimming removed 5 bases from V and 3 bases from J, with 7 bases in between. The table came from immunoSEQ multiplex PCR; TCRdb's copy has only in-frame clones and leaves some out. The sample contains roughly 410,000 clones, around nine tenths of which appear only once. This TCR was recovered from a woman in her thirties or forties with COVID-19, enrolled during active disease. V is TRBV6-6 and J is TRBJ1-4; D remains unclear. Sequenced sample: peripheral blood. Written as DNA, the CDR3 is TGTGCCAGCAGTGTCGACTCTAATGAAAAACTGTTTTTT. Translating gives CASSVDSNEKLFF.